The T cell receptor (beta chain) under discussion was sequenced for a study of control samples from healthy donors and cancer patients. CDR1 SGHRS and CDR2 YFSETQ come from the germline V gene. The CDR3 loop spans 14 amino acids. Trimming shortened V by 4 bases and J by 1 base, and 9 bases separated the two germline ends. The method was immunoSEQ multiplex PCR; TCRdb's version includes in-frame clones alone and lacks a portion of them. The sample has 180,000 or so clones, roughly 95% seen once. The V call is TRBV5-1, the J call TRBJ1-3; D ambiguous. This receptor was taken from a woman aged 55-75 years in good health. Source material: blood. The CDR3 is CASSPRASGNTIYF. The CDR3 DNA reads as TGCGCCAGCAGCCCCCGCGCATCTGGAAACACCATATATTTT.